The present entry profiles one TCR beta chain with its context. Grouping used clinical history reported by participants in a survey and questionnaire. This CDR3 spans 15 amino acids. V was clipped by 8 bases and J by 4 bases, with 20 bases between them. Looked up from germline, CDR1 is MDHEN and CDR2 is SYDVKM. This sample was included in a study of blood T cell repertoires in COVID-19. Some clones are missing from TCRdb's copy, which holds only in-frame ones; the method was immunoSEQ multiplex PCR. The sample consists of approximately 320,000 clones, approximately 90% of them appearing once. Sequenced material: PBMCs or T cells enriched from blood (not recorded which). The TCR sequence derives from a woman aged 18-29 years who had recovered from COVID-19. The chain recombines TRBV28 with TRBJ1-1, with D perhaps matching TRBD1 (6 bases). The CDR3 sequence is CASGVNQGSPTEAFF. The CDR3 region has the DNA TGTGCCAGCGGAGTGAACCAGGGGTCTCCCACTGAAGCTTTCTTT.